These 31 T cell receptor beta chains originate from one sample sequenced in a study of radiotherapy plus CTLA-4 blockade in lung cancer. Assay: immunoSEQ multiplex PCR; the TCRdb copy retains only in-frame clones and omits some. The profile shows some 50,000 clones, approximately 84% of them singletons. The specimen was peripheral blood, collected from a patient treated with radiotherapy plus ipilimumab. The receptors were gathered from a human donor with non-small cell lung cancer whose response to radiotherapy plus ipilimumab could not be evaluated.

The chain is built from TRBV7-2 and TRBJ2-7, with 9 positions matching TRBD1. CDR1 SGHTA and CDR2 FQGNSA come from the germline V gene. CDR3 length: 15 residues. V lost 5 bases, J lost 2 bases, and 7 bases stayed unmatched. The CDR3 DNA is TGTGCCAGCAGCCCCGACAGGGGGTTGACCTACGAGCAGTACTTC. The encoded protein is CASSPDRGLTYEQYF.

J is TRBJ1-6 and V is TRBV11-2, with TRBD1 as a possible D gene (5 bases). Between the trimmed V and J ends, which lost 5 bases and 7 bases, there was a span of 18 bases. Germline values: CDR1 SGHAT, CDR2 FQNNGV. The CDR3 has 16 residues. The CDR3 spells CASSPKPGSINSPLHF. CDR3 sequence (DNA): TGTGCCAGCAGCCCCAAGCCAGGGTCTATCAATTCACCCCTCCACTTT.

V and J are TRBV5-8 and TRBJ2-3, with D maybe TRBD1 (5 bases). Germline V lookup: CDR1 SGHTS, CDR2 YDEGEE. The germline V and J ends were trimmed by 0 bases and 2 bases, with 7 bases remaining between them. CDR3 length: 14 residues. CDR3 nucleotides: TGTGCCAGCAGCTTGGGGGGCTACACAGATACGCAGTATTTT. The encoded protein is CASSLGGYTDTQYF.

The V and J genes are TRBV6-1 and TRBJ2-7; D is possibly TRBD2 (5 bases). The ends were cut back, 2 bases at V and 3 bases at J, with 8 bases in the middle. The CDR3 sequence is 13 residues long. Looked up from germline, CDR1 is MNHNS and CDR2 is SASEGT. The CDR3 sequence: CASSEPGIYEQYF. CDR3 coding DNA: TGTGCCAGCAGTGAACCGGGGATCTACGAGCAGTACTTC.

This chain connects TRBV19 to TRBJ2-3, with 10 bases aligning to TRBD2. Per the germline V gene, CDR1 is LNHDA and CDR2 is SQIVND (reference sequence). Trimming took 1 base from V and 5 from J; bases not matched to a gene: 6. This CDR3 comprises 16 residues. For the CDR3, the DNA is TGTGCCAGTAGTATAGGAGCGGGAGGGGTAGAAGATACGCAGTATTTT. This codes for CASSIGAGGVEDTQYF.

This chain uses TRBV5-1 with TRBJ2-3; the match to TRBD2 covers 10 bases. Per germline, CDR1 SGHRS and CDR2 YFSETQ. The V segment lost 3 bases and the J segment 0 bases; nucleotides outside the gene matches: 10. The CDR3 is made up of 18 amino acids. Here the CDR3 DNA reads TGCGCCAGCAGCTCATTGGGGGGACTAGCGCCTAGCACAGATACGCAGTATTTT. Protein product: CASSSLGGLAPSTDTQYF.

The rearrangement links TRBV27 to TRBJ2-1; 8 nucleotides match TRBD2. From germline, CDR1 is MNHEY and CDR2 SMNVEV (reference sequence). The V gene end was trimmed by 3 bases and the J gene end by 8 bases; junction bases not matched to a gene: 9. The CDR3 consists of 15 residues. Written as DNA, the CDR3 is TGTGCCAGCAGTTTTAACGGCGGGAGGTCCGATGAGCAGTTCTTC. This encodes CASSFNGGRSDEQFF.

CDR3 DNA sequence: TGCGCCAGCAGCCCGCAAGGCGGGACCACTGAAGCTTTCTTT. It yields the protein CASSPQGGTTEAFF. The gene calls are TRBV5-1 and TRBJ1-1; maybe TRBD1 (5 bases). V was clipped by 4 bases and J by 4 bases, with 14 bases between them. Germline V lookup: CDR1 SGHRS, CDR2 YFSETQ. CDR3 length: 14 residues.

This chain joins TRBV19 and TRBJ1-2; 10 bases line up with TRBD1. This CDR3 is built from 17 residues. Germline values: CDR1 LNHDA, CDR2 SQIVND (reference sequence). J lost 6 bases, V lost 3 bases, and 13 bases had no gene match. CDR3 nucleotides: TGTGCCAGTAGTATTTTCTCCTCCGGGACAGGGGTAGATGGCTACACCTTC. Translating it yields CASSIFSSGTGVDGYTF.

As DNA, the CDR3 is TGCGCCAGCAGCTCCCAACCTAGCGGGAGTGGCGATGAGCAGTTCTTC. This encodes CASSSQPSGSGDEQFF. The J gene is TRBJ2-1, the V gene TRBV5-1, with 10 bases fitting TRBD2. After removal of 3 bases from V and 8 bases from J, the junction contained 11 bases not matched to a gene. Germline V gene data show CDR1 as SGHRS and CDR2 as YFSETQ. This CDR3 contains 16 residues. The full variable domain, with the rest looked up from reference TRBV5-1 and TRBJ2-1, is KAGVTQTPRYLIKTRGQQVTLSCSPISGHRSVSWYQQTPGQGLQFLFEYFSETQRNKGNFPGRFSGRQFSNSRSEMNVSTLELGDSALYLCASSSQPSGSGDEQFFGPGTRLTVL.

This clone has only a few counts. This chain connects TRBV30 to TRBJ1-2; D call uncertain. Germline assignment: CDR1 GTSNPN and CDR2 SVGIG (reference sequence). This CDR3 spans 12 amino acids. The ends were cut back, 4 bases at V and 2 bases at J, with 8 bases in the middle. This chain's CDR3 is CAWNVQNYGYTF. The CDR3 DNA is TGTGCCTGGAACGTACAGAACTATGGCTACACCTTC.

The chain links TRBV4-3 to TRBJ2-7; D remains unclear. Trimming removed 6 bases at V and 4 bases at J, with 13 bases between. Germline V gives CDR1 LGHNA, CDR2 YSLEER. This CDR3 is built from 13 residues. CDR3 region: CASSPRLPYEQYF. Here the CDR3 DNA reads TGCGCCAGCAGTCCGCGACTGCCTTACGAGCAGTACTTC.

V and J are TRBV2 and TRBJ2-7, with 8 bases matching TRBD1. J was trimmed by 7 bases and V by 3 bases; bases with no gene match: 8. Germline V gene data show CDR1 as SNHLY and CDR2 as FYNNEI. There are 14 residues in the CDR3. This CDR3 is CASSDPAGGGEQYF. The DNA for the CDR3 is TGTGCCAGCAGTGATCCCGCAGGGGGCGGAGAGCAGTACTTC.

This chain connects TRBV5-1 to TRBJ1-2; no clear D gene. The CDR3 extends over 15 amino acids. Trimming removed 3 bases at V and 7 bases at J, with 19 bases between. Germline loops: CDR1 SGHRS, CDR2 YFSETQ. CDR3 nucleotide sequence: TGCGCCAGCAGCTCTTACATAAAACCCGGCGGTGGCTACACCTTC. This gives the protein CASSSYIKPGGGYTF.

This sequence joins TRBV5-5 and TRBJ1-4; TRBD1 matches at 7 bases. V lost 0 bases to trimming and J lost 0 bases; unmatched junction nucleotides: 11. Germline CDR1 SGHKS, CDR2 YYEKEE (reference sequence). This CDR3 is 19 amino acids long. The CDR3 region has the DNA TGTGCCAGCAGCTTGGCGGCGATGACAGGGACCGCAACTAATGAAAAACTGTTTTTT. It specifies CASSLAAMTGTATNEKLFF.

The chain combines TRBV5-1 with TRBJ1-5; D unclear. The V gene lost 4 bases and the J gene lost 3 bases, with 14 bases spanning the gap. The CDR3 covers 15 residues. The germline V gene has CDR1 SGHRS and CDR2 YFSETQ. The CDR3 bases are TGCGCCAGCAGCCCAACCGGGGTCTACAATCAGCCCCAGCATTTT. Translating gives CASSPTGVYNQPQHF.

The chain couples TRBV13 to TRBJ2-7; TRBD2 matches 7 bases. In germline, CDR1 is PRHDT, CDR2 FYEKMQ (reference sequence). The CDR3 length is 15 residues. The J segment lost 5 bases and the V segment lost 5 bases, leaving 12 bases of the junction unmatched. The CDR3, as DNA: TGTGCCAGCAGCCCGGATAGGACTAGGGACCACGAGCAGTACTTC. Translated, it gives CASSPDRTRDHEQYF. The full variable domain, rest sourced from reference TRBV13 and TRBJ2-7, is AAGVIQSPRHLIKEKRETATLKCYPIPRHDTVYWYQQGPGQDPQFLISFYEKMQSDKGSIPDRFSAQQFSDYHSELNMSSLELGDSALYFCASSPDRTRDHEQYFGPGTRLTVT.

The chain joins TRBV7-2 to TRBJ2-2, with 15 bases lining up with TRBD2. The CDR3 loop spans 14 amino acids. V was clipped by 8 bases and J by 9 bases; unmatched bases: 4. CDR1 SGHTA and CDR2 FQGNSA come from the germline V gene. In DNA form, the CDR3 reads TGTGCCAGCGGACTAGCGGGAGGGACCTGGGAGCTGTTTTTT. Residues: CASGLAGGTWELFF.

V is TRBV30 and J is TRBJ2-4; tentatively, D is TRBD1 (6 bases). This CDR3 region has 13 residues. Germline V gives CDR1 GTSNPN, CDR2 SVGIG (reference sequence). Trimming removed 0 bases at V and 10 bases at J, with 13 bases between. In DNA form, the CDR3 reads TGTGCCTGGAGTGTAGGCCCAGGGGAAATTCAGTACTTC. Translating gives CAWSVGPGEIQYF.

This clone was picked up a small number of times. The gene calls are TRBV7-9 and TRBJ2-7; 9 bases align to TRBD1. The V and J ends lost 5 bases and 3 bases, in that order; junction bases with no gene match: 8. This CDR3 spans 15 amino acids. Germline CDR1 SEHNR, CDR2 FQNEAQ (reference sequence). Here the CDR3 reads CASSALDRGDYEQYF. CDR3 in DNA: TGTGCCAGCAGCGCCCTGGACAGGGGAGACTACGAGCAGTACTTC.

This clone is categorized as medium-sized. The V gene is TRBV6-5, the J gene TRBJ1-5; 7 bases align to TRBD1. Germline V lookup: CDR1 MNHEY, CDR2 SVGAGI. This CDR3 has 14 residues. With V trimmed by 7 bases and J by 6 bases, 9 bases remained unmatched. CDR3: CASTPTGLGQPQHF. Written as DNA, the CDR3 is TGTGCCAGCACCCCGACAGGGCTAGGTCAGCCCCAGCATTTT.

The CDR3 bases are TGTGCCAGCAGCAGGACAGATATCAATGAGCAGTTCTTC. Its protein product is CASSRTDINEQFF. The rearrangement links TRBV5-5 to TRBJ2-1; possibly TRBD1 for D (6 bases). The CDR3 is 13 residues long. Germline CDR1 SGHKS, CDR2 YYEKEE (reference sequence). Trimming shortened V by 4 bases and J by 6 bases, and 11 bases separated the two germline ends.

The genes are TRBV28 and TRBJ2-2; 11 bases map to TRBD2. Germline trimming cut 7 bases from V and 2 bases from J; bases unmatched to any gene: 9. Germline V CDR1 and CDR2: MDHEN, SYDVKM. The CDR3 is 17 residues long. CDR3 bases: TGTGCCAGCACTTCCTCCCTAGCGGGAGGAAACACCGGGGAGCTGTTTTTT. Protein: CASTSSLAGGNTGELFF.

This clone was observed a few times. The chain couples TRBV7-3 to TRBJ2-3, with 9 bases aligning to TRBD2. Per germline, CDR1 SGHTA and CDR2 FQGTGA. The V gene end was trimmed by 4 bases and the J gene end by 0 bases; junction bases not matched to a gene: 5. This CDR3 has 16 residues. CDR3 protein: CASSSLTSGSTDTQYF. The CDR3 DNA reads as TGTGCCAGCAGCTCGCTCACTAGCGGGAGCACAGATACGCAGTATTTT. The complete variable domain, with remaining parts taken from reference TRBV7-3 and TRBJ2-3, reads GAGVSQTPSNKVTEKGKYVELRCDPISGHTALYWYRQSLGQGPEFLIYFQGTGAADDSGLPNDRFFAVRPEGSVSTLKIQRTERGDSAVYLCASSSLTSGSTDTQYFGPGTRLTVL.

The chain joins TRBV7-8 to TRBJ1-1; 11 bases align to TRBD1. Trimming took 5 bases from V and 4 from J; bases not matched to a gene: 6. From germline, CDR1 is SGHVS and CDR2 FQNEAQ. The CDR3 sequence is 15 residues long. CDR3 bases: TGTGCCAGCAGCATAACCGGGACAGGGGGCACTGAAGCTTTCTTT. Residues: CASSITGTGGTEAFF.

The J gene is TRBJ1-2, the V gene TRBV7-2; D not resolved. Per the germline V gene, CDR1 is SGHTA and CDR2 is FQGNSA. Trimming took 2 bases from V and 3 from J, leaving 22 bases between them. The CDR3 runs 18 residues. This CDR3 reads CASSLRGLGSGTDYGYTF. CDR3 sequence (DNA): TGTGCCAGCAGCTTACGAGGTCTTGGGTCTGGTACGGACTATGGCTACACCTTC.

The CDR3: CSGAGPGGRDYGYTF. The CDR3 bases are TGCAGCGGCGCCGGACCAGGGGGTAGAGACTATGGCTACACCTTC. The chain combines TRBV29-1 with TRBJ1-2; 7 bases are shared with TRBD1. J lost 3 bases, V lost 7 bases, and 14 bases had no gene match. Germline lookup yields CDR1 SQVTM and CDR2 ANQGSEA. The CDR3 runs to 15 residues.

V and J are TRBV2 and TRBJ1-2, with TRBD1 matching over 7 bases. This CDR3 region has 12 residues. Looked up from germline, CDR1 is SNHLY and CDR2 is FYNNEI. V shed 10 bases and J 2 bases; nucleotides not matched to a gene: 4. This chain's CDR3 is CANRDRNYGYTF. CDR3 sequence (DNA): TGTGCCAACCGGGACAGAAACTATGGCTACACCTTC.

A single count supports this clone. The chain couples TRBV4-1 to TRBJ2-7; no firm D call. CDR1 and CDR2 (germline): MGHRA, YSYEKL. V dropped 3 bases and J dropped 1 base, with 19 bases sitting between them. The length of the CDR3 is 17 residues. The CDR3 sequence: CASSHPLVGSRSYEQYF. In nucleotides, the CDR3 is TGCGCCAGCAGCCATCCATTAGTGGGCAGTCGATCCTACGAGCAGTACTTC.

The V gene is TRBV4-1, the J gene TRBJ1-3, with D possibly TRBD1 on 5 matching bases. V was cut by 1 base and J by 4 bases, with 11 bases left in between. Germline assignment: CDR1 MGHRA and CDR2 YSYEKL. The CDR3 spans 15 residues. CDR3 nucleotides: TGCGCCAGCAGCCAAGGGGCAGGGTGGGGAAACACCATATATTTT. Protein: CASSQGAGWGNTIYF.

This chain uses TRBV9 with TRBJ2-2, with TRBD1 matching over 7 bases. Germline V gene sequence: CDR1 SGDLS, CDR2 YYNGEE. CDR3 length: 17 amino acids. The V segment lost 1 base and the J segment 2 bases; nucleotides outside the gene matches: 8. The CDR3 DNA sequence: TGTGCCAGCAGCGTAAGCGTCCGGGACAGTAACACCGGGGAGCTGTTTTTT. The encoded protein is CASSVSVRDSNTGELFF.